Presented here are 16 T cell receptor beta chains from one specimen sequenced in a study of T cell changes during pregnancy in multiple sclerosis. Repertoires were generated with immunoSEQ multiplex PCR, while TCRdb's copy carries only in-frame clones and drops some. The sample includes over 65,000 clones, roughly 92% seen only once; the top ten take more than 2%. Sequences were derived from peripheral blood, sampled in the first trimester of pregnancy. The receptor source for this set is a female donor with multiple sclerosis, enrolled in a pregnancy study.

This sequence joins TRBV9 and TRBJ2-3; TRBD2 agrees at 13 bases. CDR1 SGDLS and CDR2 YYNGEE come from the germline V gene. The CDR3 covers 17 residues. V was pared by 4 bases and J by 5 bases, with 10 bases of the junction left unmatched. The CDR3 sequence: CASSNLGLAGEEDTQYF. The CDR3 DNA sequence: TGTGCCAGCAGCAACTTAGGACTAGCGGGAGAGGAAGATACGCAGTATTTT.

The chain carries TRBV18 and TRBJ2-5; D might be TRBD2 (5 bases). CDR1 and CDR2 (germline): KGHSH, LQKENI. CDR3 length equals 13 residues. The V end lost 6 bases, the J end lost 3 bases, and 11 bases lay between the germline ends. The CDR3 DNA reads TGTGCCAGCTCGCCGGACGGGAAAGAGACCCAGTACTTC. Translation gives CASSPDGKETQYF.

This rearrangement joins TRBV7-9 to TRBJ2-7; 12 nucleotides line up with TRBD1. V shed 1 base and J 7 bases; nucleotides not matched to a gene: 8. In germline, CDR1 is SEHNR, CDR2 FQNEAQ (reference sequence). The length of the CDR3 is 16 residues. In DNA, the CDR3 is TGTGCCAGCAGCTTAGGACGGGACAGGGGGCTTAGGGAGCAGTACTTC. This encodes CASSLGRDRGLREQYF. Combining the CDR3 with reference TRBV7-9 and TRBJ2-7 gives the whole variable domain DTGVSQNPRHKITKRGQNVTFRCDPISEHNRLYWYRQTLGQGPEFLTYFQNEAQLEKSRLLSDRFSAERPKGSFSTLEIQRTEQGDSAMYLCASSLGRDRGLREQYFGPGTRLTVT.

This rearrangement joins TRBV6-1 to TRBJ1-4; possible D gene TRBD1, 5 bases. Looked up from germline, CDR1 is MNHNS and CDR2 is SASEGT. CDR3 length: 19 amino acids. Trimming removed 2 bases at V and 8 bases at J, with 27 bases between. DNA of the CDR3: TGTGCCAGCAGTGAAAGAGGTCAGGGAGGAAATTTCTGGGAGGAAAAACTGTTTTTT. The encoded protein is CASSERGQGGNFWEEKLFF.

A note on this clone: One junction end does not reproduce the germline sequence, and a read error may be involved. The chain couples TRBV6-6 to TRBJ2-5; TRBD2 aligns across 8 bases. Germline CDR1 reads MNHNY; CDR2 reads SVGAGI (reference sequence). The CDR3 contains 15 residues. The CDR3 is CASSIPGGAQEAQYF. The CDR3 DNA is TGTGCCAGCAGTATCCCGGGGGGGGCACAAGAGGCCCAGTACTTC.

This chain connects TRBV18 to TRBJ2-7, with 12 bases lining up with TRBD2. The CDR3 loop spans 15 amino acids. With 3 bases clipped from V and 4 bases from J, the junction kept 4 bases outside the gene matches. In germline, CDR1 is KGHSH, CDR2 LQKENI. The chain's CDR3 is CASSPTTSGGYEQYF. The CDR3 nucleotides are TGTGCCAGCTCACCTACAACTAGCGGGGGGTACGAGCAGTACTTC. The variable domain in full, completed from reference TRBV18 and TRBJ2-7, reads NAGVMQNPRHLVRRRGQEARLRCSPMKGHSHVYWYRQLPEEGLKFMVYLQKENIIDESGMPKERFSAEFPKEGPSILRIQQVVRGDSAAYFCASSPTTSGGYEQYFGPGTRLTVT.

This clone was seen more than once but under ten times. The chain has TRBV7-2 and TRBJ1-2; 7 bases are shared with TRBD1. V dropped 5 bases and J dropped 8; count of bases not matched to a gene: 8. This CDR3 is built from 13 residues. The germline CDR1 and CDR2 sequences are SGHTA and FQGNSA. As DNA, the CDR3 is TGTGCCAGCAGCCAGTCACAGGGGCGAGGCTACACCTTC. Residues: CASSQSQGRGYTF. Full variable domain (remainder filled in from reference TRBV7-2 and TRBJ1-2): GAGVSQSPSNKVTEKGKDVELRCDPISGHTALYWYRQSLGQGLEFLIYFQGNSAPDKSGLPSDRFSAERTGGSVSTLTIQRTQQEDSAVYLCASSQSQGRGYTFGSGTRLTVV.

The DNA for the CDR3 is TGTGCCAGCAGTCACGGGCGGGACAGCAGCTATGGCTACACCTTC. Amino acid sequence: CASSHGRDSSYGYTF. This chain connects TRBV11-1 to TRBJ1-2; 7 bases are a match to TRBD1. There are 15 residues in the CDR3. V trimming: 6 bases; J trimming: 4 bases; junction bases outside the gene matches: 11. Germline lookup yields CDR1 SGHAT and CDR2 FQDESV (reference sequence).

V is TRBV27 and J is TRBJ1-1; D is uncertain. Germline CDR1 and CDR2: MNHEY and SMNVEV (reference sequence). This CDR3 spans 13 amino acids. The germline V and J ends were trimmed by 2 bases and 1 base, with 5 bases remaining between them. CDR3 residues: CASSLGENTEAFF. CDR3 DNA sequence: TGTGCCAGCAGTTTAGGAGAGAACACTGAAGCTTTCTTT.

The V gene is TRBV19, the J gene TRBJ1-1; weak D call: TRBD1 (6 bases). CDR3 length: 12 residues. CDR1 is LNHDA, CDR2 SQIVND, per germline (reference sequence). Trimming took 7 bases from V and 11 from J, leaving 17 bases between them. Here the CDR3 DNA reads TGTGCCAGTACTCCGGACAGTCTCGAGGCTTTCTTT. Encoded protein: CASTPDSLEAFF.

This sequence joins TRBV27 and TRBJ1-2, with D tentatively TRBD1 (5 bases). Germline V gene lookup returns CDR1 MNHEY and CDR2 SMNVEV (reference sequence). Between the trimmed V and J ends, which lost 5 bases and 2 bases, there was a span of 18 bases. CDR3 size: 16 residues. CDR3: CASSPWLRGGNYGYTF. Here the CDR3 DNA reads TGTGCCAGCAGTCCATGGCTAAGGGGAGGCAACTATGGCTACACCTTC.

This chain uses TRBV13 with TRBJ2-7, with 8 bases fitting TRBD1. The CDR3 loop spans 13 amino acids. Germline-derived CDR1 and CDR2 are PRHDT and FYEKMQ (reference sequence). Trimming cost V 0 bases and J 9 bases; bases outside gene matches: 4. Written as DNA, the CDR3 is TGTGCCAGCAGCTTAGGGAGAACAGGGGGGCAGTACTTC. Translated: CASSLGRTGGQYF. Using reference TRBV13 and TRBJ2-7 for the parts outside the CDR3, the full variable domain is AAGVIQSPRHLIKEKRETATLKCYPIPRHDTVYWYQQGPGQDPQFLISFYEKMQSDKGSIPDRFSAQQFSDYHSELNMSSLELGDSALYFCASSLGRTGGQYFGPGTRLTVT.

The chain is built from TRBV5-4 and TRBJ2-2, with 7 positions matching TRBD1. V was pared by 0 bases and J by 7 bases, with 9 bases of the junction left unmatched. CDR1 is SGHNT and CDR2 is YYREEE in the germline V gene (reference sequence). The CDR3 extends over 16 amino acids. The CDR3 coding sequence is TGTGCCAGCAGCTTGGCGAAAAACAGGGGAGTCGGGGAGCTGTTTTTT. This encodes CASSLAKNRGVGELFF.

The rearrangement joins TRBV5-1 to TRBJ2-2; 12 positions match TRBD2. The germline gives CDR1 SGHRS, CDR2 YFSETQ. The CDR3 covers 18 residues. V dropped 1 base and J dropped 2; count of bases not matched to a gene: 6. The CDR3 DNA is TGCGCCAGCAGCTTGACCGGACTAGCGGGGATAAACACCGGGGAGCTGTTTTTT. Amino acids: CASSLTGLAGINTGELFF. Full variable domain (remainder filled in from reference TRBV5-1 and TRBJ2-2): KAGVTQTPRYLIKTRGQQVTLSCSPISGHRSVSWYQQTPGQGLQFLFEYFSETQRNKGNFPGRFSGRQFSNSRSEMNVSTLELGDSALYLCASSLTGLAGINTGELFFGEGSRLTVL.

The chain combines TRBV6-1 with TRBJ1-4; 11 nucleotides agree with TRBD1. The germline V gene has CDR1 MNHNS and CDR2 SASEGT. With V trimmed by 4 bases and J by 6 bases, 13 bases remained unmatched. The CDR3 covers 18 residues. This CDR3 is CASSVPGQGVRGDEKLFF. In nucleotides, the CDR3 is TGTGCCAGCAGTGTTCCGGGACAGGGGGTGAGGGGGGATGAAAAACTGTTTTTT.

V and J are TRBV5-1 and TRBJ2-5, with D possibly being TRBD1 (6 bases). Germline loops: CDR1 SGHRS, CDR2 YFSETQ. V was trimmed by 3 bases and J by 2 bases, leaving 11 bases between them. This CDR3 spans 14 amino acids. As DNA, the CDR3 is TGCGCCAGCAGCTATTACAGGGAACAAGAGACCCAGTACTTC. Its protein product is CASSYYREQETQYF.